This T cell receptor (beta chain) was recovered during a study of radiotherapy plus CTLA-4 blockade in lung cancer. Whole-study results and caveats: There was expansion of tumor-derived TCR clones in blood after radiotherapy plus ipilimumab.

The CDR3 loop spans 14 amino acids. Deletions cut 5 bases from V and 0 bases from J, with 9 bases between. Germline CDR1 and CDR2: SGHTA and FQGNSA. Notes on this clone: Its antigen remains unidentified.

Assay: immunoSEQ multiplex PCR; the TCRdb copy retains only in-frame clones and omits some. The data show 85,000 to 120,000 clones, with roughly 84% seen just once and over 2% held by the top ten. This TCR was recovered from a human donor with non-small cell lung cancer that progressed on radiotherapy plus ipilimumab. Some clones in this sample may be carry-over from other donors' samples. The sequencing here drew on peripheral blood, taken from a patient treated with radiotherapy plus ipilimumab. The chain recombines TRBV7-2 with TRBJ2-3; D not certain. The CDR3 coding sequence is TGTGCCAGCAGCCCGGAGTTGAGCACAGATACGCAGTATTTT. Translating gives CASSPELSTDTQYF.